This record covers a single TCR beta chain. The target antigen is unknown. The authors made TCR beta libraries by quantitative 5'-RACE with molecular barcodes. One entry per CDR3 protein results from TCRdb running MiXCR on the 5' RACE reads. The table records roughly 700,000 distinct CDR3 sequences, 19% of them present only once. The sample comes from a study of CD8 T cells in ankylosing spondylitis. The germline CDR1 and CDR2 sequences are MNHNS and SASEGT. This CDR3 has 14 amino acids. V lost 6 bases, J lost 3 bases, and 12 bases lay in between. Points from the study as a whole: Earlier literature documents some of the motif variants in reactive arthritis synovial fluid and blood. The authors reported significant enrichment of disease-linked clones in matched ankylosing spondylitis synovial fluid. It appeared that ankylosing spondylitis blood was characterized by a TCR beta motif of roughly 8 highly homologous variants. Disease-linked clones proved CD8+ and comparatively uncommon in peripheral blood.

This sequence originates from a male donor with ankylosing spondylitis. The sample comprised blood, either unsorted or a sorted T cell fraction (not recorded which). The chain joins TRBV6-1 to TRBJ1-5; D perhaps matches TRBD1 (6 bases). In DNA, the CDR3 is TGTGCCAGCAGCGCGGACAGCCTCAATCAGCCCCAGCATTTT. Translated: CASSADSLNQPQHF.